This T cell receptor beta chain stems from a study of blood T cell repertoires in COVID-19. Study-level information: Specimens from acute and convalescent COVID-19 originated in the United States, Italy and Spain. The cDNA or gDNA used as material had been derived from T cells, B-cell-depleted T cells, or PBMCs.

How the authors handled the data: The authors estimated nucleated cell counts from reference gene primer amplification. Some clones are missing from TCRdb's copy, which holds only in-frame ones; the method was immunoSEQ multiplex PCR. V and J calls plus clone size are reproduced from that table; the DNA served to infer D and trimming. This table holds 30,000 or so clones, over 75% found once. The V end was cut by 3 bases, the J end by 3 bases, with 6 bases between. This CDR3 has 13 amino acids. The V and J genes are TRBV12-3 or TRBV12-4 and TRBJ1-3; D is unclear. The origin of this receptor is a man older than 75 with acute or convalescent COVID-19. The specimen was peripheral blood. The CDR3 sequence is CASSFSGGNTIYF. In nucleotides, the CDR3 is TGTGCCAGCAGTTTTTCCGGTGGAAACACCATATATTTT.